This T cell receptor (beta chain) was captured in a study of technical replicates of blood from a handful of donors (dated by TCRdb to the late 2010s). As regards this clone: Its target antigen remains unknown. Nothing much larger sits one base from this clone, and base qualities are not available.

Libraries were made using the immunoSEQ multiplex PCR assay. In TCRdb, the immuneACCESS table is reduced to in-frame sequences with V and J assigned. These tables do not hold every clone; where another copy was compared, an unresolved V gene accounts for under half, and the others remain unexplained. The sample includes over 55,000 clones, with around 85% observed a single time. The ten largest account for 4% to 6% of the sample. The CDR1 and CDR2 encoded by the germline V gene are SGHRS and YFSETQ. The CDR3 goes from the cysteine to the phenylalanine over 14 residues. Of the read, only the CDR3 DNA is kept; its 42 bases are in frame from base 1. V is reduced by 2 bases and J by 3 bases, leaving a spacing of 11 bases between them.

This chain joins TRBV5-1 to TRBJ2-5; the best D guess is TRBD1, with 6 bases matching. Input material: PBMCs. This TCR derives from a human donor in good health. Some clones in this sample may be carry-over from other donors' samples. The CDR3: CASSFATGKETQYF. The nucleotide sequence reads TGCGCCAGCAGCTTCGCAACAGGGAAAGAGACCCAGTACTTC.